Presented here are 14 T cell receptor beta chains from one specimen sequenced in a study of response to subunit inactivated influenza vaccine. TCRdb called the RT-PCR reads again in MiXCR, with one record for every CDR3 protein. The data hold approximately 500,000 distinct CDR3 sequences, with 10% to 15% observed a single time. Sequences were derived from PBMCs from blood, sampled roughly 46 days after vaccination. Receptors originate from a man in his forties or fifties who received an inactivated influenza vaccine.

There are a few counts of this clonotype. The chain carries TRBV4-1 and TRBJ2-7, with 7 bases that match TRBD2. V gave up 3 bases and J gave up 2 bases; unmatched junction bases: 4. This CDR3 region has 14 residues. Germline CDR1 and CDR2: MGHRA and YSYEKL. CDR3 nucleotides: TGCGCCAGCAGCCAGGCAGGACTAGCCTACGAGCAGTACTTC. This gives the protein CASSQAGLAYEQYF.

The rearrangement joins TRBV4-1 to TRBJ2-1; D uncertain. The germline gives CDR1 MGHRA, CDR2 YSYEKL. Deletions cut 1 base from V and 0 bases from J, with 13 bases between. The CDR3 covers 17 residues. Here the CDR3 DNA reads TGCGCCAGCAGCCAAGTAGGGCTTCAGAGCTCCTACAATGAGCAGTTCTTC. It codes for CASSQVGLQSSYNEQFF.

About this clonotype: At one of its ends the junction is not consistent with the germline gene, which may arise from a read error. This chain joins TRBV20-1 and TRBJ1-1; D is unclear. Germline lookup yields CDR1 DFQATT and CDR2 SNEGSKA (reference sequence). This CDR3 comprises 13 residues. The CDR3 is CSATPLQSTGAFF. The CDR3, as DNA: TGCAGTGCTACTCCTTTGCAGTCCACTGGAGCTTTCTTT.

This clonotype was observed a few times. V and J are TRBV4-3 and TRBJ2-2; 12 positions match TRBD1. Germline V gives CDR1 LGHNA, CDR2 YSLEER. V was pared by 3 bases and J by 8 bases, with 7 bases of the junction left unmatched. This CDR3 contains 16 residues. CDR3 DNA sequence: TGCGCCAGCAGCCACCCCGGGACAGGGGGCCCAGGGGAGCTGTTTTTT. Protein sequence: CASSHPGTGGPGELFF.

This chain connects TRBV20-1 to TRBJ2-5; 8 bases line up with TRBD2. The CDR3 has 15 residues. Trimming removed 7 bases from V and 3 bases from J; junction bases left unmatched: 13. CDR1 and CDR2 from the germline V gene are DFQATT and SNEGSKA (reference sequence). Written as DNA, the CDR3 is TGCAGTGTCCGACTAGCGAGAGTCCCAAAAGAGACCCAGTACTTC. It specifies CSVRLARVPKETQYF.

This clonotype was recorded many times. This chain connects TRBV29-1 to TRBJ2-7; D is unresolved. Trimming shortened V by 4 bases and J by 5 bases, and 12 bases separated the two germline ends. Germline V gene sequence: CDR1 SQVTM, CDR2 ANQGSEA. The CDR3 has 12 residues. The CDR3 sequence is CSVGPSGNEQYF. For the CDR3, the DNA is TGCAGCGTTGGGCCGAGTGGCAACGAGCAGTACTTC.

The chain uses TRBV28 and TRBJ2-1; 10 nucleotides line up with TRBD1. Germline V lookup: CDR1 MDHEN, CDR2 SYDVKM. The junction had 7 bases not matched to a gene; V was cut back by 5 bases and J by 9 bases. The CDR3 runs 14 residues. This chain's CDR3 is CASSPGQGIGEQFF. The CDR3 nucleotides are TGTGCCAGCAGTCCGGGACAGGGGATAGGTGAGCAGTTCTTC.

This chain connects TRBV6-2 or TRBV6-3 to TRBJ2-5; 7 bases are shared with TRBD2. V dropped 10 bases and J dropped 5; count of bases not matched to a gene: 19. The CDR3 loop spans 16 amino acids. The germline V gene has CDR1 MNHEY and CDR2 SVGEGT. The CDR3 nucleotides read TGTGCCACCTCCCCCGGCGAAATGCGGCGGGGGGAGACCCAGTACTTC. It codes for CATSPGEMRRGETQYF.

This chain connects TRBV6-1 to TRBJ2-5; D gene ambiguous. Germline CDR1 MNHNS, CDR2 SASEGT. Trimming left V 5 bases short and J 2 bases short, with 15 bases between. This CDR3 is 15 amino acids long. This CDR3 is CASSPPGGFQETQYF. In DNA form, the CDR3 reads TGTGCCAGCAGTCCCCCCGGTGGGTTTCAAGAGACCCAGTACTTC.

The chain couples TRBV2 to TRBJ2-1; TRBD2 aligns across 13 bases. Germline CDR1 reads SNHLY; CDR2 reads FYNNEI. The CDR3 covers 18 residues. J was trimmed by 1 base and V by 8 bases; bases with no gene match: 11. CDR3 in amino acids: CASCNGLAGDRSYNEQFF. The CDR3 DNA reads TGTGCCAGCTGCAATGGACTAGCGGGAGATCGGTCCTACAATGAGCAGTTCTTC.

In this sample, this clonotype turned up a few times. An end of the junction differs from the germline gene, which may be a read error. The chain combines TRBV6-2 or TRBV6-3 with TRBJ2-2; 7 positions match TRBD2. Germline values: CDR1 MNHEY, CDR2 SVGEGT. The CDR3 contains 14 residues. The CDR3 DNA is TGTGCCAGCAGAGACGGGGGGTCGACCGGGGAGCTATTTTTT. It translates to CASRDGGSTGELFF.

This clonotype was found many times. V usage is TRBV6-1 and J usage is TRBJ2-7; D might be TRBD2 (5 bases). Germline V gene lookup returns CDR1 MNHNS and CDR2 SASEGT. Deletions cut 8 bases from V and 3 bases from J, with 17 bases between. The CDR3 contains 14 residues. CDR3: CASCLDSGCYEQYF. Here the CDR3 DNA reads TGTGCCAGCTGCCTAGATTCGGGGTGCTACGAGCAGTACTTC.

This clonotype has only a few counts. V gene TRBV3-1 combines with J gene TRBJ2-5; 14 bases align to TRBD2. The CDR3 loop spans 16 amino acids. Germline trimming cut 4 bases from V and 5 bases from J; bases unmatched to any gene: 6. Germline V gene lookup returns CDR1 LGHDT and CDR2 YNNKEL (reference sequence). CDR3 nucleotide sequence: TGTGCCAGCAGCCCCGACGGGACTAGCGGGAGTGAGACCCAGTACTTC. Translated, it gives CASSPDGTSGSETQYF.

J is TRBJ2-3 and V is TRBV12-3 or TRBV12-4; 10 bases fit TRBD2. V gave up 1 base and J gave up 5 bases; unmatched junction bases: 9. The CDR3 length is 17 residues. CDR3 region: CASSLGAQRGGEDTQYF. The CDR3 DNA reads TGTGCCAGCAGTTTAGGTGCCCAGCGGGGGGGCGAAGATACGCAGTATTTT.